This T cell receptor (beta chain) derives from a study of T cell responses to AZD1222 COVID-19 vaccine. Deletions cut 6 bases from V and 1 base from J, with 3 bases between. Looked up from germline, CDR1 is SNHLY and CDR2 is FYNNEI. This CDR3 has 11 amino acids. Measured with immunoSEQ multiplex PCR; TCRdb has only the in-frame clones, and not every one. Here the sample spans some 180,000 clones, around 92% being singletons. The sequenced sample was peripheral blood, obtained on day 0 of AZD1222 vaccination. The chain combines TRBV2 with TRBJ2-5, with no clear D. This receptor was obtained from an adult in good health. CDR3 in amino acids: CASSTQETQYF. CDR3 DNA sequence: TGTGCCAGCAGCACCCAAGAGACCCAGTACTTC.